Listed below are T cell receptor beta chains from one sample, sequenced in a study of blood T cells in healthy people across ages. Via MiXCR, TCRdb re-called the 5' RACE reads, giving one row per CDR3 protein. The table has approximately 1,000,000 distinct CDR3 sequences, 35% to 40% seen once. The material sequenced was blood. Source of these receptors: a man aged 18 to 35 in good health. Each CDR3 is given with its conserved first and last residue. The D gene is left open where the match is weak. Expanded clones get a size class; other rows say once, few or many, or leave the size out.

v_gene: TRBV29-1
abundance: few
j_gene: TRBJ2-1
d_gene: NA
CDR3nt: TGCAGCGTTGAGACAGTCTCCTACAATGAGCAGTTCTTC
CDR3aa: CSVETVSYNEQFF

v_gene: TRBV9
abundance: NA
j_gene: TRBJ2-7
d_gene: TRBD1
CDR3nt: TGTGCCAGCAGCTCCCATTCCGGGACAGGTGACAATGAGCAGTACTTC
CDR3aa: CASSSHSGTGDNEQYF

v_gene: TRBV20-1
abundance: NA
j_gene: TRBJ2-3
d_gene: TRBD2
CDR3nt: TGCAGTGCACAGACTAGCGGGGGCTCCACAGATACGCAGTATTTT
CDR3aa: CSAQTSGGSTDTQYF

v_gene: TRBV6-2/TRBV6-3
abundance: NA
j_gene: TRBJ2-4
d_gene: TRBD1
CDR3nt: TGTGCCAGCAGTTTCGGGACAGTAGTTAATGGGCAGTACTTC
CDR3aa: CASSFGTVVNGQYF

v_gene: TRBV12-3/TRBV12-4
abundance: few
j_gene: TRBJ1-6
d_gene: NA
CDR3nt: TGTGCCACCACCCGGGGCGTTCGTTCACCCCTCCACTTT
CDR3aa: CATTRGVRSPLHF

v_gene: TRBV10-3
abundance: many
j_gene: TRBJ2-3
d_gene: NA
CDR3nt: TGTGCCATCAGTGAGTCGGGGGCTGCGTCGGGTACGCAGTATTTT
CDR3aa: CAISESGAASGTQYF

v_gene: TRBV27
abundance: NA
j_gene: TRBJ2-7
d_gene: NA
CDR3nt: TGTGCCAGCCCCGGAGAGGCAGGGCACGTTAGGAAGTACTTC
CDR3aa: CASPGEAGHVRKYF

v_gene: TRBV2
abundance: NA
j_gene: TRBJ1-4
d_gene: NA
CDR3nt: TGTGCCAGCAGAGAGGATCTTTGGTTTGAAAAACTGTTTTTT
CDR3aa: CASREDLWFEKLFF

v_gene: TRBV20-1
abundance: NA
j_gene: TRBJ2-5
d_gene: NA
CDR3nt: TGCAGTGCTAGAGATGCCCGTGACCGAACGCAAGAGACCCAGTACTTC
CDR3aa: CSARDARDRTQETQYF

v_gene: TRBV7-2
abundance: few
j_gene: TRBJ2-1
d_gene: TRBD2
CDR3nt: TGTGCCAGCAGCTTAGCCGGGGGGGCCGACAATGAGCAGTTCTTC
CDR3aa: CASSLAGGADNEQFF

v_gene: TRBV20-1
abundance: few
j_gene: TRBJ2-4
d_gene: NA
CDR3nt: TGCAGTGCCCTAGAAGGAGGGACCAAAAACATTCAGTACTTC
CDR3aa: CSALEGGTKNIQYF

v_gene: TRBV7-8
abundance: once
j_gene: TRBJ2-3
d_gene: NA
CDR3nt: TGTGCCAGCAGCTTAGGAGGGGGGTTCCTGTATTTT
CDR3aa: CASSLGGGFLYF

v_gene: TRBV10-3
abundance: many
j_gene: TRBJ1-2
d_gene: NA
CDR3nt: TGTGCCATCACCGGGGGGGGAACCTATGGCTACACCTTC
CDR3aa: CAITGGGTYGYTF

v_gene: TRBV29-1
abundance: NA
j_gene: TRBJ1-1
d_gene: NA
CDR3nt: TGCAGCGTTGAAGATCTCGGGACCCCCGGCACTGAAGCTTTCTTT
CDR3aa: CSVEDLGTPGTEAFF

v_gene: TRBV28
abundance: few
j_gene: TRBJ1-1
d_gene: NA
CDR3nt: TGTGCCAGCAGTTTATTCAAGAGGATTGAAGCTTTCTTT
CDR3aa: CASSLFKRIEAFF

v_gene: TRBV10-3
abundance: NA
j_gene: TRBJ2-3
d_gene: NA
CDR3nt: TGTGCCATCAACCGAGTAGAACCCTCGGGAAATACGCAGTATTTT
CDR3aa: CAINRVEPSGNTQYF

v_gene: TRBV7-9
abundance: NA
j_gene: TRBJ1-2
d_gene: NA
CDR3nt: TGTGCCAGTGGTATGGAGTCCTATGGCTACACCTTC
CDR3aa: CASGMESYGYTF

v_gene: TRBV10-3
abundance: NA
j_gene: TRBJ2-2
d_gene: TRBD2
CDR3nt: TGTACCATCAGGACTAGCGGGGGCCCACCCTTGAACACCGGGGAGCTGTTTTTT
CDR3aa: CTIRTSGGPPLNTGELFF

v_gene: TRBV5-6
abundance: many
j_gene: TRBJ2-1
d_gene: NA
CDR3nt: TGTGCCAGCAGCTTGAGCAGGGGAAGCTCCTACAATGAGCAGTTCTTC
CDR3aa: CASSLSRGSSYNEQFF

v_gene: TRBV20-1
abundance: NA
j_gene: TRBJ2-4
d_gene: NA
CDR3nt: TGCAGTGGCGCGGGACTAGCCAAAAACATTCAGTACTTC
CDR3aa: CSGAGLAKNIQYF

v_gene: TRBV18
abundance: NA
j_gene: TRBJ2-3
d_gene: NA
CDR3nt: TGTGCCAGCTCACCACTGGAGTCAGATACGCAGTATTTT
CDR3aa: CASSPLESDTQYF

v_gene: TRBV27
abundance: once
j_gene: TRBJ2-1
d_gene: TRBD2
CDR3nt: TGTGCCAGCAGTTCCAGGGAGCGGGGGCCCTACAATGAGCAGTTCTTC
CDR3aa: CASSSRERGPYNEQFF

v_gene: TRBV9
abundance: NA
j_gene: TRBJ1-2
d_gene: TRBD1
CDR3nt: TGTGCCAGCAGCGCATGCAGGGGGGCCCTTAAAGCTAACTATGGCTACACCTTC
CDR3aa: CASSACRGALKANYGYTF

v_gene: TRBV12-3/TRBV12-4
abundance: few
j_gene: TRBJ2-3
d_gene: TRBD1
CDR3nt: TGTGCCAGCAGATGGGACAGGGAGGCAGATACGCAGTATTTT
CDR3aa: CASRWDREADTQYF

v_gene: TRBV6-2/TRBV6-3
abundance: NA
j_gene: TRBJ2-1
d_gene: NA
CDR3nt: TGTGCCAGCAGCGTTTCGAGCTTCTACAATGAGCAGTTCTTC
CDR3aa: CASSVSSFYNEQFF

v_gene: TRBV20-1
abundance: NA
j_gene: TRBJ2-1
d_gene: TRBD2
CDR3nt: TGCAGTGCTAACTGGCGGGGGGGCCGCAATGAGCAGTTCTTC
CDR3aa: CSANWRGGRNEQFF

v_gene: TRBV6-2/TRBV6-3
abundance: once
j_gene: TRBJ1-5
d_gene: TRBD1
CDR3nt: TGTGCCAGCAACCCGGGACAGGGAAATCAGCCCCAGCATTTT
CDR3aa: CASNPGQGNQPQHF

v_gene: TRBV14
abundance: few
j_gene: TRBJ1-5
d_gene: NA
CDR3nt: TGTGCCAGCAGCCAAGCGGGGGGCCAGCCCCAGCATTTT
CDR3aa: CASSQAGGQPQHF

v_gene: TRBV6-6
abundance: NA
j_gene: TRBJ2-2
d_gene: NA
CDR3nt: TGTGCCAGCGGGCAGGGTTGGATGACCGGGGAGCTGTTTTTT
CDR3aa: CASGQGWMTGELFF

v_gene: TRBV10-3
abundance: NA
j_gene: TRBJ1-1
d_gene: NA
CDR3nt: TGTGCCATCACCGCGACCTCCCCCCGGGGGTTAAACACTGAAGCTTTCTTT
CDR3aa: CAITATSPRGLNTEAFF

v_gene: TRBV29-1
abundance: NA
j_gene: TRBJ1-5
d_gene: NA
CDR3nt: TGCAGCGTGTCTAGGGGGGCGAGTCAGCCCCAGCATTTT
CDR3aa: CSVSRGASQPQHF

v_gene: TRBV20-1
abundance: few
j_gene: TRBJ1-5
d_gene: TRBD1
CDR3nt: TGCAGTGCTACCGACAGGGGGCGCGGGGATCAGCCCCAGCATTTT
CDR3aa: CSATDRGRGDQPQHF

v_gene: TRBV2
abundance: NA
j_gene: TRBJ2-1
d_gene: TRBD2
CDR3nt: TGTGCCAGCAGTGAGGGACTAGTGGTTCGGCAGCAGTTCTTC
CDR3aa: CASSEGLVVRQQFF

v_gene: TRBV5-1
abundance: NA
j_gene: TRBJ2-7
d_gene: NA
CDR3nt: TGCGCCAGCAGCGCAGAGAATAGGGCCCTGGAAAATGAGCAGTACTTC
CDR3aa: CASSAENRALENEQYF

v_gene: TRBV5-4
abundance: few
j_gene: TRBJ1-2
d_gene: NA
CDR3nt: TGTGCCAGCAGCCACGAAAGCGCTTCCTATGGCTACACCTTC
CDR3aa: CASSHESASYGYTF

v_gene: TRBV9
abundance: NA
j_gene: TRBJ1-1
d_gene: TRBD1
CDR3nt: TGTGCCAGCAGCGCCAAGGGGGCGTCGAACACTGAAGCTTTCTTT
CDR3aa: CASSAKGASNTEAFF

v_gene: TRBV9
abundance: NA
j_gene: TRBJ2-1
d_gene: NA
CDR3nt: TGTGCCAGCAGCCCTCCTGACGGAAACAATGAGCAGTTCTTC
CDR3aa: CASSPPDGNNEQFF

v_gene: TRBV9
abundance: NA
j_gene: TRBJ2-1
d_gene: NA
CDR3nt: TGTGCCAGCAGCTCTAGGGACTCCTACAATGAGCAGTTCTTC
CDR3aa: CASSSRDSYNEQFF

v_gene: TRBV7-2
abundance: NA
j_gene: TRBJ2-7
d_gene: TRBD1
CDR3nt: TGTGCCAGCAGCCCTGCCGGGACAGGGGGCGTCTACGAGCAGTACTTC
CDR3aa: CASSPAGTGGVYEQYF

v_gene: TRBV12-3/TRBV12-4
abundance: NA
j_gene: TRBJ1-1
d_gene: NA
CDR3nt: TGTGCCAGCAGCCTAGGGGGGGGGCTGGACACTGAAGCTTTCTTT
CDR3aa: CASSLGGGLDTEAFF

v_gene: TRBV3-1
abundance: few
j_gene: TRBJ1-2
d_gene: NA
CDR3nt: TGTGCCAGCAGCCAAGACAGGTACAACTATGGCTACACCTTC
CDR3aa: CASSQDRYNYGYTF

v_gene: TRBV28
abundance: many
j_gene: TRBJ1-1
d_gene: NA
CDR3nt: TGTGCCAGCATTGGGGGGACTGAAGCTTTCTTT
CDR3aa: CASIGGTEAFF

v_gene: TRBV28
abundance: NA
j_gene: TRBJ1-2
d_gene: NA
CDR3nt: TGTGCCAGCACCTCGGGGACACCAGCTAACTATGGCTACACCTTC
CDR3aa: CASTSGTPANYGYTF

v_gene: TRBV11-1
abundance: NA
j_gene: TRBJ2-7
d_gene: NA
CDR3nt: TGTGCCAGCAGCTTAGGTATGAGTGGCCCCTACGAGCAGTACTTC
CDR3aa: CASSLGMSGPYEQYF

v_gene: TRBV29-1
abundance: NA
j_gene: TRBJ2-7
d_gene: NA
CDR3nt: TGCAGCAAGCAAAACAATGAGCAGTACTTC
CDR3aa: CSKQNNEQYF

v_gene: TRBV5-1
abundance: many
j_gene: TRBJ2-5
d_gene: TRBD2
CDR3nt: TGCGCCAGCAGCTTTGGGACTAAGGCGCAAGAGCAGTACTTC
CDR3aa: CASSFGTKAQEQYF

v_gene: TRBV3-1
abundance: NA
j_gene: TRBJ2-3
d_gene: TRBD2
CDR3nt: TGTGCCAGCAGCCAAGGAGGCCCTAGCGGGGGACCCACAGATACGCAGTATTTT
CDR3aa: CASSQGGPSGGPTDTQYF

v_gene: TRBV7-2
abundance: many
j_gene: TRBJ2-1
d_gene: NA
CDR3nt: TGTGCCAGCAGCCCCGGACATTACAATGAGCAGTTCTTC
CDR3aa: CASSPGHYNEQFF

v_gene: TRBV3-1
abundance: NA
j_gene: TRBJ1-1
d_gene: NA
CDR3nt: TGTGCCAGCAGCCTGGGAAGGGCACCGAACACTGAAGCTTTCTTT
CDR3aa: CASSLGRAPNTEAFF

v_gene: TRBV7-2
abundance: NA
j_gene: TRBJ2-2
d_gene: NA
CDR3nt: TGTGCCAGCAGCAAGGCGGCCGGGGAGCTGTTTTTT
CDR3aa: CASSKAAGELFF

v_gene: TRBV20-1
abundance: NA
j_gene: TRBJ1-2
d_gene: NA
CDR3nt: TGCAGTGCAAGCCCGAGTAATAACTATGGCTACACCTTC
CDR3aa: CSASPSNNYGYTF

v_gene: TRBV7-2
abundance: NA
j_gene: TRBJ1-1
d_gene: NA
CDR3nt: TGTGCCAGCAGCTTAGAGGCCAGAGCAAACACTGAAGCTTTCTTT
CDR3aa: CASSLEARANTEAFF